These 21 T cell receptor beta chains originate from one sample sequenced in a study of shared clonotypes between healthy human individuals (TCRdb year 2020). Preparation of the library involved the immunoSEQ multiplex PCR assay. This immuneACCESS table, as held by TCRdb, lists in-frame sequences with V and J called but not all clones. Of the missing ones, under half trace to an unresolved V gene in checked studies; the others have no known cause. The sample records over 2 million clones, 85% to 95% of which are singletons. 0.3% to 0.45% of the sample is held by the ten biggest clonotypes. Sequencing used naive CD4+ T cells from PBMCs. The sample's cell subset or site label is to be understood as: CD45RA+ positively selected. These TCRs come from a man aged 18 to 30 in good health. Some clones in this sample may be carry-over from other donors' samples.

CDR3 sequence: CASSAQGADGYTF. The CDR3 bases are TGCGCCAGCAGCGCACAGGGTGCAGATGGCTACACCTTC. V usage is TRBV10-2 and J usage is TRBJ1-2; TRBD1 is a possible D gene (6 bases). V was shortened by 6 bases and J by 6 bases, with 14 bases between the two germline ends. The CDR3 has 13 residues. The germline V gene encodes CDR1 WSHSY and CDR2 SAAADI.

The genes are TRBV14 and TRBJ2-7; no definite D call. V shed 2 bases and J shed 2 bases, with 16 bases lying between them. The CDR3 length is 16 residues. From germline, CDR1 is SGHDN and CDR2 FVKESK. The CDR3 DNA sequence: TGTGCCAGCAGCCAACGTAAGACGAGCTCTACCTACGAGCAGTACTTC. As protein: CASSQRKTSSTYEQYF.

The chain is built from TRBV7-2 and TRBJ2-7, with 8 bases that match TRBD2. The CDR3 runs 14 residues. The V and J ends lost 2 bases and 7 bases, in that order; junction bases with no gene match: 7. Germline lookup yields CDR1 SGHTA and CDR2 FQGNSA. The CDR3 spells CASSLLQREYEQYF. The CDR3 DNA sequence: TGTGCCAGCAGCTTATTACAGCGGGAGTATGAGCAGTACTTC.

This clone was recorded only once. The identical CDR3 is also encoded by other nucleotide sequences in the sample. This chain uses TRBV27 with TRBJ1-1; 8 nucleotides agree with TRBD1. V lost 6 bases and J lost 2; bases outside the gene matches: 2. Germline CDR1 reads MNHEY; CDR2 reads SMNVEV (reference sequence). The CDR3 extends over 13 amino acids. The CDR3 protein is CASRTGDNTEAFF. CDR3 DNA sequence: TGTGCCAGCAGGACAGGGGATAACACTGAAGCTTTCTTT.

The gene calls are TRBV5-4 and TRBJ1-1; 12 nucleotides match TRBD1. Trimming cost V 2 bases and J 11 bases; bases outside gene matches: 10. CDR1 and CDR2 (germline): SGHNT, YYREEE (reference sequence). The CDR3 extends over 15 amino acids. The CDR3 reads CASSFGTGGLGTAFF. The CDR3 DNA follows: TGTGCCAGCAGCTTCGGGACAGGGGGCTTAGGAACGGCTTTCTTT.

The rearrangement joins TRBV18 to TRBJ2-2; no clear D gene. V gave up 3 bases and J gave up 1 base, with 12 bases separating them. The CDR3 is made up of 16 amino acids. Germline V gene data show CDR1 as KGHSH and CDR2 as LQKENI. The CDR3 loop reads CASSPDIIQNTGELFF. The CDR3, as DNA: TGTGCCAGCTCACCCGATATAATACAGAACACCGGGGAGCTGTTTTTT.

The CDR3 DNA follows: TGTGCCTGGAGTGAGGCGGGGGCTGGAAACACCATATATTTT. This encodes CAWSEAGAGNTIYF. V gene TRBV30 combines with J gene TRBJ1-3, with D possibly TRBD1 on 5 matching bases. The CDR3 runs 14 residues. Germline CDR1 is GTSNPN and CDR2 is SVGIG (reference sequence). The germline V and J ends were trimmed by 1 base and 2 bases, with 9 bases remaining between them. Combining the CDR3 with reference TRBV30 and TRBJ1-3 gives the whole variable domain SQTIHQWPATLVQPVGSPLSLECTVEGTSNPNLYWYRQAAGRGLQLLFYSVGIGQISSEVPQNLSASRPQDRQFILSSKKLLLSDSGFYLCAWSEAGAGNTIYFGEGSWLTVV.

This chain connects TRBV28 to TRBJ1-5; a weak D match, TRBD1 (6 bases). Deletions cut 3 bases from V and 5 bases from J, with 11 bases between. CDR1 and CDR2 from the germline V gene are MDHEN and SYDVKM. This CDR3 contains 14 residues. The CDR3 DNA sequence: TGTGCCAGCAGTTTGGGGGGGCGCGATCAGCCCCAGCATTTT. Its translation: CASSLGGRDQPQHF.

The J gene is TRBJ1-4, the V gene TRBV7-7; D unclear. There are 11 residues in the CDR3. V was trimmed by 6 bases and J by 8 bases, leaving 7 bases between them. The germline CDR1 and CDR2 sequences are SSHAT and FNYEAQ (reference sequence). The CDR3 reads CASSIGEKLFF. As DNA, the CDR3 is TGTGCCAGCAGTATAGGGGAAAAACTGTTTTTT.

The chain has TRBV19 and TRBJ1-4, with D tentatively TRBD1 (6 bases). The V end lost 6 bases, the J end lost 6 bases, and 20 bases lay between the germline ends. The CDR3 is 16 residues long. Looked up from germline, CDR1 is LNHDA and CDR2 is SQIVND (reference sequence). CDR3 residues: CASRVTGGREDEKLFF. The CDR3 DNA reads TGTGCCAGTAGAGTAACGGGGGGGCGAGAAGATGAAAAACTGTTTTTT.

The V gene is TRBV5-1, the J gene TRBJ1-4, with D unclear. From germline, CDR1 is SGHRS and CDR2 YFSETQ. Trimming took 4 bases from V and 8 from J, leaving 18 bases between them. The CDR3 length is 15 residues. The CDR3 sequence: CASSLEGPGKEKLFF. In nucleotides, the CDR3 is TGCGCCAGCAGCCTGGAGGGTCCCGGAAAAGAAAAACTGTTTTTT.

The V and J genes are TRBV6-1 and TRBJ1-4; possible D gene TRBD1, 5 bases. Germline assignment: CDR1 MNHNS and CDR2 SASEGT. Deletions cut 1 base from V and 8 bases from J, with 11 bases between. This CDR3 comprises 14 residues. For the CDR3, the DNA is TGTGCCAGCAGTGAAGGGGGGATTGGGGAAAAACTGTTTTTT. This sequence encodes CASSEGGIGEKLFF.

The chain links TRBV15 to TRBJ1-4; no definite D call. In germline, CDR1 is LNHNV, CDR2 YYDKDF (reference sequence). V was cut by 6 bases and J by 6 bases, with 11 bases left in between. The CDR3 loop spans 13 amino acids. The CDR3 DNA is TGTGCCACCAGGAATTTACAGTATGAAAAACTGTTTTTT. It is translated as CATRNLQYEKLFF.

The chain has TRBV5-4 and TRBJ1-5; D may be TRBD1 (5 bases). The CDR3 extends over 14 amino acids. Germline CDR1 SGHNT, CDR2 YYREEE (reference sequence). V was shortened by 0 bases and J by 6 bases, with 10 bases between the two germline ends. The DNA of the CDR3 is TGTGCCAGCAGCTTGGGGGGCGCGAGTCAGCCCCAGCATTTT. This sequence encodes CASSLGGASQPQHF.

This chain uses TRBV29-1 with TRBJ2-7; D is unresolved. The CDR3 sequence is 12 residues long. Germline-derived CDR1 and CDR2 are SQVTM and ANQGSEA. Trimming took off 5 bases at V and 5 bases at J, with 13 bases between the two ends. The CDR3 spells CSVYGGYHEQYF. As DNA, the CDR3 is TGCAGCGTTTATGGTGGGTACCACGAGCAGTACTTC.

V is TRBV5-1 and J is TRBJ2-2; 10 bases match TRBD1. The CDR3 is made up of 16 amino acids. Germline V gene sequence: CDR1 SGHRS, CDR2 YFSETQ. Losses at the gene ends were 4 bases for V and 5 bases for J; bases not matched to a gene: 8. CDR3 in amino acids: CASSLPGQGTTGELFF. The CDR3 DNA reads TGCGCCAGCAGCCTACCGGGACAGGGGACTACCGGGGAGCTGTTTTTT.

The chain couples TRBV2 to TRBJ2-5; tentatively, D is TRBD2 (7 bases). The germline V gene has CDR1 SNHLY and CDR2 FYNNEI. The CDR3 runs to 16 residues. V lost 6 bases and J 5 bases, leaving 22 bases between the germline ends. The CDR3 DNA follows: TGTGCCAGCAGGGGGCGCGGGGGCTCGGCCGGGGAGACCCAGTACTTC. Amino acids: CASRGRGGSAGETQYF. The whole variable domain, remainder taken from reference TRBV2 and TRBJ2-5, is EPEVTQTPSHQVTQMGQEVILRCVPISNHLYFYWYRQILGQKVEFLVSFYNNEISEKSEIFDDQFSVERPDGSNFTLKIRSTKLEDSAMYFCASRGRGGSAGETQYFGPGTRLLVL.

The CDR3 nucleotides read TGTGCCAGCAGCCCCGGGACAGCAGCTTTAGGGGAGCAGTACTTC. It encodes CASSPGTAALGEQYF. The chain joins TRBV7-9 to TRBJ2-5; 7 bases are shared with TRBD1. From germline, CDR1 is SEHNR and CDR2 FQNEAQ (reference sequence). The CDR3 runs to 15 residues. Trimming at V came to 5 bases and at J to 11 bases, leaving 17 bases not matched to a gene.

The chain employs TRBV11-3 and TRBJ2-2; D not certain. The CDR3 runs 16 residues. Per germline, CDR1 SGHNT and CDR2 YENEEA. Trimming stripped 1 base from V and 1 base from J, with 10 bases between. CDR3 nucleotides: TGTGCCAGCAGCTTAGGCCAGAGTAGGAACACCGGGGAGCTGTTTTTT. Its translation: CASSLGQSRNTGELFF.

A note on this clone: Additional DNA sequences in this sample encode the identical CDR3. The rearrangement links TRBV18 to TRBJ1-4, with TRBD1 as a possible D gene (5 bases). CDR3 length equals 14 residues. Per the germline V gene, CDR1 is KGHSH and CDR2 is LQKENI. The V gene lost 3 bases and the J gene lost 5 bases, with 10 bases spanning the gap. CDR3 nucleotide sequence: TGTGCCAGCTCACCCGGGACGGTAAATGAAAAACTGTTTTTT. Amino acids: CASSPGTVNEKLFF.

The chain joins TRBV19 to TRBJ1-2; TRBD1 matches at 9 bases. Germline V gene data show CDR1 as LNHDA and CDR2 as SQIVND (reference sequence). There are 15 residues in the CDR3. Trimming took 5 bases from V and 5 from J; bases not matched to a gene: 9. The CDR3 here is CASSGPGQGWYGYTF. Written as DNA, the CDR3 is TGTGCCAGTAGTGGCCCGGGACAGGGCTGGTATGGCTACACCTTC. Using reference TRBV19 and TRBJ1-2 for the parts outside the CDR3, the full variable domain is DGGITQSPKYLFRKEGQNVTLSCEQNLNHDAMYWYRQDPGQGLRLIYYSQIVNDFQKGDIAEGYSVSREKKESFPLTVTSAQKNPTAFYLCASSGPGQGWYGYTFGSGTRLTVV.